One T cell receptor beta chain is described in this entry. Its matching antigen is unknown. These data originate in a study of cytomegalovirus exposure and HLA in healthy donors. Study-level points and caveats: Prior analysis indicated that the majority of TCR beta V segments exhibited productivity approximately 90% or approximately 30% of the time.

Trimming stripped 5 bases from V and 0 bases from J, with 14 bases between. The germline gives CDR1 SGHVS, CDR2 FQNEAQ. The CDR3 covers 16 residues. The study ran its PCR with 60 Vbeta and 13 Jbeta primers. TCRdb keeps only in-frame clones here, not all; method: immunoSEQ multiplex PCR. Altogether over 95,000 clones are present, around 77% being singletons, with the ten largest covering roughly 3%. Sequencing was done on a sample of PBMCs. This TCR derives from a man aged 40-49 years in good health and CMV-seronegative. This sequence joins TRBV7-8 and TRBJ2-4, with D possibly TRBD1 on 5 matching bases. CDR3 coding DNA: TGTGCCAGCAGCCCCCGCCAGGGTGTAGCCAAAAACATTCAGTACTTC. Its translation is CASSPRQGVAKNIQYF. Variable domain in full (rest from reference TRBV7-8 and TRBJ2-4): GAGVSQSPRYKVAKRGQDVALRCDPISGHVSLFWYQQALGQGPEFLTYFQNEAQLDKSGLPSDRFFAERPEGSVSTLKIQRTQQEDSAVYLCASSPRQGVAKNIQYFGAGTRLSVL.